This T cell receptor beta chain was obtained from a study of Ad26.COV2.S vaccination and SARS-CoV-2 variants. Looking at the study overall: Intramuscular Ad26.COV2.S doses were given once or twice, 56 days apart.

Treatment here: around 19 received Ad26.COV2.S at low or high dose, single or two shots; roughly 5 received placebo; per-sample allocation not given. The samples were gathered on day 63 after the first injection of vaccine or placebo. Donor was an adult aged 18-55 years in Boston. The study used a vaccine consisting of an Ad26 vector that expressed Wuhan-strain SARS-CoV-2 spike. Study results and caveats: Total T cell responses, in the TCR breadth and depth analyses, may have been underestimated.

Sequenced by immunoSEQ multiplex PCR; TCRdb stores in-frame clones only, minus some. The table records more than 350,000 clones, 80% to 95% of them present only once. Per germline, CDR1 SGHTA and CDR2 FQGTGA. This CDR3 has 15 residues. Deletions cut 5 bases from V and 0 bases from J, with 14 bases between. This clone has just a few counts. No antigen is known for it. V is TRBV7-3 and J is TRBJ2-7, with D tentatively TRBD1 or TRBD2 (5 bases each). The receptor comes from a person between 18 and 60 years old who received the Ad26.COV2.S COVID-19 vaccine or a placebo. The sequenced sample was peripheral blood, obtained in a trial of Ad26.COV2.S vaccine versus placebo. This CDR3 reads CASSRDLRSSYEQYF. CDR3 sequence (DNA): TGTGCCAGCAGCCGGGACCTCCGAAGCTCCTACGAGCAGTACTTC.